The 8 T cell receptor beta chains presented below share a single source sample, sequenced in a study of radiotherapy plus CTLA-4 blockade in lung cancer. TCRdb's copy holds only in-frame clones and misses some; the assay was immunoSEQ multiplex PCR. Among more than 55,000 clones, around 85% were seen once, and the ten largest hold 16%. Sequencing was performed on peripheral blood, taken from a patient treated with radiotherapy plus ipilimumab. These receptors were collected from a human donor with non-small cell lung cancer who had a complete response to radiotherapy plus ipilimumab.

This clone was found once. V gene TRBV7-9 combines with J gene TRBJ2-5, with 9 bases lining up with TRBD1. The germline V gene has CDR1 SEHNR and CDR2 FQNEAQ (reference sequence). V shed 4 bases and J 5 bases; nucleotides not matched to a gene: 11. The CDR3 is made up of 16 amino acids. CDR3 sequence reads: CASSWAGTGLRETQYF. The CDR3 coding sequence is TGTGCCAGCAGCTGGGCTGGGACAGGGCTTCGGGAGACCCAGTACTTC.

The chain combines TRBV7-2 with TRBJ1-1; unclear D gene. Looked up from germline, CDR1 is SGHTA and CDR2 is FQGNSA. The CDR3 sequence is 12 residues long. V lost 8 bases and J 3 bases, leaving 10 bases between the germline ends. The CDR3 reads CASGSPYTEAFF. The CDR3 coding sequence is TGTGCCAGCGGCTCCCCATACACTGAAGCTTTCTTT. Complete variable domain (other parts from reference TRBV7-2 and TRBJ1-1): GAGVSQSPSNKVTEKGKDVELRCDPISGHTALYWYRQSLGQGLEFLIYFQGNSAPDKSGLPSDRFSAERTGGSVSTLTIQRTQQEDSAVYLCASGSPYTEAFFGQGTRLTVV.

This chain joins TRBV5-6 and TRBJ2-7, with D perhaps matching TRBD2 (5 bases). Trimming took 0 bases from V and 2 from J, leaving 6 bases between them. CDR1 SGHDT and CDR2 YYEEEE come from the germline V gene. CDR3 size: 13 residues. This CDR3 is CASSLEAAYEQYV. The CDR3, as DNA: TGTGCCAGCAGCTTGGAAGCGGCCTACGAGCAGTACGTC.

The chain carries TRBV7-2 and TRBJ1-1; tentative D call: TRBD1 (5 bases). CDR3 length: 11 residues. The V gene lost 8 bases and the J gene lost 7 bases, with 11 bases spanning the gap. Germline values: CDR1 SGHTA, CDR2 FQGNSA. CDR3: CASGGEIEAFF. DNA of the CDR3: TGTGCCAGCGGGGGGGAGATTGAAGCTTTCTTT.

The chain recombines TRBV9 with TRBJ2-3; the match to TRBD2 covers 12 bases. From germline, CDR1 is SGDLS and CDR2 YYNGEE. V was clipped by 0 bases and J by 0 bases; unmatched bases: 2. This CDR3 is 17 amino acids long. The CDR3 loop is CASSVGTSGTSTDTQYF. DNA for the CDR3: TGTGCCAGCAGCGTAGGGACTAGCGGGACTAGCACAGATACGCAGTATTTT.

This CDR3 is CSGKRLAGIGDEQFF. The CDR3 bases are TGCAGCGGAAAACGACTAGCGGGGATCGGGGATGAGCAGTTCTTC. J is TRBJ2-1 and V is TRBV29-1; 11 nucleotides agree with TRBD2. From germline, CDR1 is SQVTM and CDR2 ANQGSEA. The CDR3 loop spans 15 amino acids. The V and J ends lost 7 bases and 8 bases, in that order; junction bases with no gene match: 13.

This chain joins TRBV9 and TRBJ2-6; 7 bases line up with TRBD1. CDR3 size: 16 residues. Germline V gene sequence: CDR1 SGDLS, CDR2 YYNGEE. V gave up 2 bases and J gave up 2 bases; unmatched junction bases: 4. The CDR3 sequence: CASSVAQGAGANVLTF. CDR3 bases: TGTGCCAGCAGCGTCGCCCAGGGGGCTGGGGCCAACGTCCTGACTTTC. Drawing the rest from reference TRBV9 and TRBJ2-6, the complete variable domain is DSGVTQTPKHLITATGQRVTLRCSPRSGDLSVYWYQQSLDQGLQFLIQYYNGEERAKGNILERFSAQQFPDLHSELNLSSLELGDSALYFCASSVAQGAGANVLTFGAGSRLTVL.

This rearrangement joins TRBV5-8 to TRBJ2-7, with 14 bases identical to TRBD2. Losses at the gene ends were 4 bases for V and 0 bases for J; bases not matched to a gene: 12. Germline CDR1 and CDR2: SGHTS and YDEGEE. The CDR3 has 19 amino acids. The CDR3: CASSQTGLAGVPPSYEQYV. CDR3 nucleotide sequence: TGTGCCAGCAGCCAAACGGGACTAGCGGGAGTCCCCCCCTCCTACGAGCAGTACGTC.